This T cell receptor (beta chain) was recorded in a study of blood T cell repertoires in COVID-19. Study overall: From T cells, B-cell-depleted T cells, or PBMCs came the material, which was cDNA or gDNA.

The CDR3 is made up of 12 amino acids. The germline V gene has CDR1 SGHAT and CDR2 FQNNGV. Assay: immunoSEQ multiplex PCR; the TCRdb copy retains only in-frame clones and omits some. The table records a few hundred thousand clones, approximately 78% of them present only once. On this clone: A junction boundary mismatches the germline segment, possibly from a read error.

The TCR was taken from a woman of 80 years or more with acute or convalescent COVID-19. The sequencing input was peripheral blood. The chain combines TRBV11-2 with TRBJ2-7, with TRBD1 matching 7 bases. CDR3 loop: CASSLGVGQSSF. The CDR3 bases are TGTGCCAGCAGCTTAGGGGTGGGACAGAGCTCTTTC. Full variable domain (remainder filled in from reference TRBV11-2 and TRBJ2-7): EAGVAQSPRYKIIEKRQSVAFWCNPISGHATLYWYQQILGQGPKLLIQFQNNGVVDDSQLPKDRFSAERLKGVDSTLKIQPAKLEDSAVYLCASSLGVGQSSFGPGTRLTVT.